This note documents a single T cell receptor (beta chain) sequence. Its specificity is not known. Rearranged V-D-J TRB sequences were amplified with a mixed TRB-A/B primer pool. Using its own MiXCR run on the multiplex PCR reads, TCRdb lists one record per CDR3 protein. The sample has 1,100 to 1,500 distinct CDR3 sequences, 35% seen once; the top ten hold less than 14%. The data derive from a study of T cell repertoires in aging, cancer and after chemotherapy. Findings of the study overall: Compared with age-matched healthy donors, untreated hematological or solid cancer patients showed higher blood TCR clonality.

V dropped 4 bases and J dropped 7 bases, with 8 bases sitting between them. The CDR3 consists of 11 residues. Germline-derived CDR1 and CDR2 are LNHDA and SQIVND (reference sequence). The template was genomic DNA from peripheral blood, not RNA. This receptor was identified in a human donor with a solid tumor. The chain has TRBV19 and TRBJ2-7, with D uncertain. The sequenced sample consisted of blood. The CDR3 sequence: CASSTLGEQYF. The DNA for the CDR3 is TGTGCCAGTAGTACCCTAGGGGAGCAGTACTTC.